These 10 T cell receptor beta chains were sequenced from one sample in a study of cytomegalovirus exposure and HLA in healthy donors. PCR was performed using 60 Vbeta and 13 Jbeta primers. The table came from immunoSEQ multiplex PCR; TCRdb's copy has only in-frame clones and leaves some out. The sample shows about 130,000 clones, roughly four fifths of them seen only once. The material sequenced was PBMCs. All receptors come from a man aged 25 to 45 in good health and CMV-seronegative.

J is TRBJ2-5 and V is TRBV6-5, with no clear D. From germline, CDR1 is MNHEY and CDR2 SVGAGI. The CDR3 spans 12 residues. V lost 10 bases, J lost 0 bases, and 9 bases lay in between. The CDR3 DNA reads TGTGCCACCCGTGCGAACCAAGAGACCCAGTACTTC. It is translated as CATRANQETQYF.

This chain connects TRBV7-9 to TRBJ1-2, with 7 nucleotides matching TRBD1. CDR1 and CDR2 from the germline V gene are SEHNR and FQNEAQ (reference sequence). V trimming: 5 bases; J trimming: 4 bases; junction bases outside the gene matches: 10. This CDR3 region has 15 residues. CDR3 DNA sequence: TGTGCCAGCAGCCAAAAACAGAACAGGGGCTATGGCTACACCTTC. This encodes CASSQKQNRGYGYTF.

CDR3 nucleotides: TGCGCCAGCAGCCAAGATTTAGGGCGGGGCCCGGGCGAGCAGTACTTC. Translation gives CASSQDLGRGPGEQYF. The rearrangement uses TRBV4-3 and TRBJ2-7; a possible D gene is TRBD2 (6 bases). This CDR3 is built from 16 residues. Trimming removed 0 bases at V and 6 bases at J, with 18 bases between. The V gene's germline CDR1 is LGHNA and CDR2 YSLEER.

The chain links TRBV7-9 to TRBJ1-3; the D is unclear. Between the trimmed V and J ends, which lost 1 base and 0 bases, there was a span of 13 bases. Germline CDR1 and CDR2: SEHNR and FQNEAQ (reference sequence). This CDR3 has 17 residues. CDR3 bases: TGTGCCAGCAGCTTAGGGCTGGATTGGAGCTCTGGAAACACCATATATTTT. It is translated as CASSLGLDWSSGNTIYF.

This clone appeared a few times. V is TRBV28 and J is TRBJ2-5; 12 nucleotides align to TRBD2. CDR1 is MDHEN, CDR2 SYDVKM, per germline. The CDR3 runs to 17 residues. Losses at the gene ends were 7 bases for V and 3 bases for J; bases not matched to a gene: 12. The DNA for the CDR3 is TGTGCCAGCACCTCAACGGGAGGACTAGCGGGAAAAGAGACCCAGTACTTC. It encodes CASTSTGGLAGKETQYF.

V gene TRBV18 combines with J gene TRBJ1-1, with TRBD1 as a possible D gene (5 bases). Trimming pared 1 base from V and 5 bases from J, leaving 14 bases between. Germline CDR1 is KGHSH and CDR2 is LQKENI. This CDR3 is built from 15 residues. CDR3 region: CASSPLSRVETEAFF. DNA for the CDR3: TGTGCCAGCTCACCACTGTCCAGGGTGGAGACTGAAGCTTTCTTT.

This clone was seen only a few times. The V and J genes are TRBV28 and TRBJ1-1; tentative D call: TRBD1 (5 bases). Germline-derived CDR1 and CDR2 are MDHEN and SYDVKM. This CDR3 contains 16 residues. The V gene lost 3 bases and the J gene lost 1 base, with 15 bases spanning the gap. CDR3 region: CASSFPPGLWNTEAFF. In DNA form, the CDR3 reads TGTGCCAGCAGTTTTCCCCCGGGACTTTGGAACACTGAAGCTTTCTTT.

The rearrangement joins TRBV6-6 to TRBJ2-7; 7 bases align to TRBD1. The CDR3 sequence is 15 residues long. Unmatched junction bases numbered 4, after V lost 1 base and J lost 1 base. CDR1 and CDR2 from the germline V gene are MNHNY and SVGAGI (reference sequence). The CDR3 sequence is CASSYFMDRSYEQYF. The DNA of the CDR3 is TGTGCCAGCAGTTACTTTATGGACAGGTCCTACGAGCAGTACTTC.

This clone was counted once. The rearrangement joins TRBV7-8 to TRBJ2-1; the match to TRBD2 covers 12 bases. The junction had 7 bases not matched to a gene; V was cut back by 4 bases and J by 6 bases. The CDR3 runs to 16 residues. CDR1 and CDR2 (germline): SGHVS, FQNEAQ. The CDR3 region has the DNA TGTGCCAGCAGCTCTCAAACTAGCGGGGGGCGCAATGAGCAGTTCTTC. Residues: CASSSQTSGGRNEQFF.

This rearrangement joins TRBV19 to TRBJ1-4, with D uncertain. CDR1 is LNHDA, CDR2 SQIVND, per germline (reference sequence). The CDR3 spans 16 residues. Trimming shortened V by 6 bases and J by 11 bases, and 25 bases separated the two germline ends. CDR3 amino acids: CASSGGRYQRAGKLFF. The CDR3 nucleotides read TGTGCCAGTAGCGGCGGCCGATACCAAAGAGCCGGTAAACTGTTTTTT.